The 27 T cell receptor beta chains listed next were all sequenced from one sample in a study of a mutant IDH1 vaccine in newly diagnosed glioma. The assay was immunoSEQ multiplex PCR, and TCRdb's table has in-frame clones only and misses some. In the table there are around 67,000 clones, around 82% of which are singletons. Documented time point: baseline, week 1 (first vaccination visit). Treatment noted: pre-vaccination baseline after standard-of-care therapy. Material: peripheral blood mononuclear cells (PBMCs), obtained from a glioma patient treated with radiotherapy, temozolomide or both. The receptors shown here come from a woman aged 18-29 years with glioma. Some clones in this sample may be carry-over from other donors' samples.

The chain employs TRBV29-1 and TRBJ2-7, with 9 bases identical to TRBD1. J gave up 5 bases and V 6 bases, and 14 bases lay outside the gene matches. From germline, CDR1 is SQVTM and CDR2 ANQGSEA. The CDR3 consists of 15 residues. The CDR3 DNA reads TGCAGCGTCGTATACCGGGACAGGGTATCCCACGAGCAGTACTTC. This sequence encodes CSVVYRDRVSHEQYF.

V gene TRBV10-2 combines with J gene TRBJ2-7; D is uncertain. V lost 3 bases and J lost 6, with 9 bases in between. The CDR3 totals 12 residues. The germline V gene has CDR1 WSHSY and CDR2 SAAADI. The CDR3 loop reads CASSDGWGEQYF. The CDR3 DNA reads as TGCGCCAGCAGTGATGGGTGGGGCGAGCAGTACTTC.

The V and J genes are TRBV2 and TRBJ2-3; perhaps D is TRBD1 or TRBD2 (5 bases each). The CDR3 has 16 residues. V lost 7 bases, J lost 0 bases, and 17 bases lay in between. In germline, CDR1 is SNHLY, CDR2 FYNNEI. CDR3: CASKGSAWRSTDTQYF. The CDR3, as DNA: TGTGCCAGCAAGGGGAGTGCGTGGCGGAGCACAGATACGCAGTATTTT.

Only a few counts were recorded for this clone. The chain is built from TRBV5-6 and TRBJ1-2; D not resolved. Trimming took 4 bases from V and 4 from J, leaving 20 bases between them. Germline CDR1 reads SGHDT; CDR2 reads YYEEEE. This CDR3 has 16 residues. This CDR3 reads CASSPDTGRSFYGYTF. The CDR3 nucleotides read TGTGCCAGCAGCCCGGATACTGGCAGGTCATTCTATGGCTACACCTTC. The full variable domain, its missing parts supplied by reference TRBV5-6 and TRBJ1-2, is DAGVTQSPTHLIKTRGQQVTLRCSPKSGHDTVSWYQQALGQGPQFIFQYYEEEERQRGNFPDRFSGHQFPNYSSELNVNALLLGDSALYLCASSPDTGRSFYGYTFGSGTRLTVV.

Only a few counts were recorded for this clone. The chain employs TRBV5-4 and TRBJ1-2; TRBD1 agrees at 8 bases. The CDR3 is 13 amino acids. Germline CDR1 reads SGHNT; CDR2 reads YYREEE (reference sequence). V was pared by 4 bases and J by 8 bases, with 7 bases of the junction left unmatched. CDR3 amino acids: CASSRGQAKGYTF. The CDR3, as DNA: TGTGCCAGCAGCCGGGGACAGGCTAAAGGCTACACCTTC.

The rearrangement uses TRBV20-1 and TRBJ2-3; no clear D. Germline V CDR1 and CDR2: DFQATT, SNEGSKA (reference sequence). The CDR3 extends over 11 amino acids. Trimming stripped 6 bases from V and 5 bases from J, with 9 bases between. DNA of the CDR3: TGCAGTGCGTCTAGTGAAGATACGCAGTATTTT. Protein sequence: CSASSEDTQYF.

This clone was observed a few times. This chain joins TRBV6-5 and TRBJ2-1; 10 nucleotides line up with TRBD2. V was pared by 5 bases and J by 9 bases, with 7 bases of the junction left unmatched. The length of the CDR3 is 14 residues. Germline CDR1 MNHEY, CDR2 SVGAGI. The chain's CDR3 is CASSRGTSGVEQFF. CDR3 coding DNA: TGTGCCAGCAGTCGAGGTACTAGCGGGGTTGAGCAGTTCTTC.

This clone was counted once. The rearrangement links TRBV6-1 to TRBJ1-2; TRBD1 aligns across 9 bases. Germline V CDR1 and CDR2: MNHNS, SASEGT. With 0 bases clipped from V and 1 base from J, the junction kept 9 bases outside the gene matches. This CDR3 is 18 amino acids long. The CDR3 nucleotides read TGTGCCAGCAGTGAAGCCTGGGACAGGGCCTACCTTAACTATGGCTACACCTTC. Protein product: CASSEAWDRAYLNYGYTF.

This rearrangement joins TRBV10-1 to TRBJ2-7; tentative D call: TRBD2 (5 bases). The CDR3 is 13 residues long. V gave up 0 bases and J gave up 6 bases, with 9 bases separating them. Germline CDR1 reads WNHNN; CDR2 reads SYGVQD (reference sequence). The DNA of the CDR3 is TGCGCCAGCAGTGAGTCCGGACTTTCCGAGCAGTACTTC. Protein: CASSESGLSEQYF.

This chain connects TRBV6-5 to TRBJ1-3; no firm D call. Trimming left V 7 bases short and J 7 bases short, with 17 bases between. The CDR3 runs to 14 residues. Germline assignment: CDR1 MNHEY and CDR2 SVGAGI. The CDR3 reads CASTQTITSNTIYF. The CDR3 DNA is TGTGCCAGCACCCAGACAATCACGTCGAACACCATATATTTT.

Here the CDR3 reads CAWSAGAARYNSPLHF. CDR3 DNA sequence: TGTGCCTGGAGTGCGGGGGCGGCCCGCTATAATTCACCCCTCCACTTT. The gene calls are TRBV30 and TRBJ1-6; D possibly corresponds to TRBD1 (6 bases). V was shortened by 1 base and J by 3 bases, with 13 bases between the two germline ends. The germline gives CDR1 GTSNPN, CDR2 SVGIG (reference sequence). The CDR3 runs 16 residues.

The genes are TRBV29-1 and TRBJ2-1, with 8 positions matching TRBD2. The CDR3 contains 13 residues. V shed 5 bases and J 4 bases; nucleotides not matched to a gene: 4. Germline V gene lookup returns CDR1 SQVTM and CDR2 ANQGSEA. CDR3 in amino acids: CSVRAGGYNEQFF. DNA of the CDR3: TGCAGCGTTCGGGCGGGGGGTTACAATGAGCAGTTCTTC.

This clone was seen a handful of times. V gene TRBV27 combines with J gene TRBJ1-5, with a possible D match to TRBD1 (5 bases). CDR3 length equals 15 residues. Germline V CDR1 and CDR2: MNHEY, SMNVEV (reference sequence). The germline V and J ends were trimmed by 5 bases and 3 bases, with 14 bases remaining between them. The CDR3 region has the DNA TGTGCCAGCAGTCCTCTAGAGGGGCACAATCAGCCCCAGCATTTT. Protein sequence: CASSPLEGHNQPQHF.

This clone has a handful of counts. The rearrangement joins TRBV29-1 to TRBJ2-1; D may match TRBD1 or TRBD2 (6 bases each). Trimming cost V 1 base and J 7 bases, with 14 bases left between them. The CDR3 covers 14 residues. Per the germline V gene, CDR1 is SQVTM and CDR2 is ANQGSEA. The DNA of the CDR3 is TGCAGCGTTGAAGTGGGGGGCGGGAAGAATGAGCAGTTCTTC. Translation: CSVEVGGGKNEQFF.

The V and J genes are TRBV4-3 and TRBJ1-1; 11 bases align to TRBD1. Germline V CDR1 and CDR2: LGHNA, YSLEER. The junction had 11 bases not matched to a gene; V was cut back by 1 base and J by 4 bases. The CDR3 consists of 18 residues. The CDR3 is CASSQVLAGTGGSTEAFF. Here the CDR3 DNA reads TGCGCCAGCAGCCAAGTTTTGGCCGGGACAGGGGGGAGCACTGAAGCTTTCTTT.

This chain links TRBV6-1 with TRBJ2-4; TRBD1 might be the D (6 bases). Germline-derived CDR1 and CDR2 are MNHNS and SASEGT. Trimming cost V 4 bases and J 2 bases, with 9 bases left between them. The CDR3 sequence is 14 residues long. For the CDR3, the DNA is TGTGCCAGCAGTGGCAGGGGTACCAAAAACATTCAGTACTTC. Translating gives CASSGRGTKNIQYF.

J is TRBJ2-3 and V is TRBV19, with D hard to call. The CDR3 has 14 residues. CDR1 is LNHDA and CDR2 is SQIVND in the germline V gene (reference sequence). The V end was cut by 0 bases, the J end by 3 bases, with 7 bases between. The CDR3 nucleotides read TGTGCCAGTAGTATAGATCTTGGGACAGATACGCAGTATTTT. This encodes CASSIDLGTDTQYF.

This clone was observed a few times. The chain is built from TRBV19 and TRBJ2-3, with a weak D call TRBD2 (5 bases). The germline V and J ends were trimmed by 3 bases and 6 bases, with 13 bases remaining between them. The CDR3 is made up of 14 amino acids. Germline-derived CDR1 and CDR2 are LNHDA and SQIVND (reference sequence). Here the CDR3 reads CASSILSGIDTQYF. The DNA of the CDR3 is TGTGCCAGTAGTATTCTATCGGGAATCGATACGCAGTATTTT.

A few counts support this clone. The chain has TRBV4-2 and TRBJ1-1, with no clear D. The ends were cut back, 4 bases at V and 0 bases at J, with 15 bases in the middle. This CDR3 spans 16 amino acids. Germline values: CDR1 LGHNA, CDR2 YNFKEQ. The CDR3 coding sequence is TGTGCCAGCAGCCCACAACCGGCCCTCATGAACACTGAAGCTTTCTTT. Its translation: CASSPQPALMNTEAFF.

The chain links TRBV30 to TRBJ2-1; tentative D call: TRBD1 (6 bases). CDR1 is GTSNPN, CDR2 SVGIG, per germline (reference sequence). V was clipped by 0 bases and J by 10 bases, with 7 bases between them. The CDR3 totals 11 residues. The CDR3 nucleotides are TGTGCCTGGAGTGTAGGGGGAGAGCAGTTCTTC. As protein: CAWSVGGEQFF.

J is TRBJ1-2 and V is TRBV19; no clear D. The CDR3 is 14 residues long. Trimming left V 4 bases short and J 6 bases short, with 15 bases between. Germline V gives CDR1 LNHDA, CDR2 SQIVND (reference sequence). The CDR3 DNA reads TGTGCCAGTAGTAACCCGGGAGAGGCCCATGGCTACACCTTC. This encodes CASSNPGEAHGYTF.

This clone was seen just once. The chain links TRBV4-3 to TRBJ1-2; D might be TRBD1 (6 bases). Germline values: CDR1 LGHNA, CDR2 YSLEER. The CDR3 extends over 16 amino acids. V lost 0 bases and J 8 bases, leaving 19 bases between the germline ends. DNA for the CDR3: TGCGCCAGCAGCCAAGATGTGGGCTCGAGGGGGGAGGGCTACACCTTC. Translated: CASSQDVGSRGEGYTF.

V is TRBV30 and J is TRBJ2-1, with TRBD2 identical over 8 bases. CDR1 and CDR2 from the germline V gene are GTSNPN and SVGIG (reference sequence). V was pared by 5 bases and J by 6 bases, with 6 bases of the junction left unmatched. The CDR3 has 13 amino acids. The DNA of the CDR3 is TGTGCCTGGGGAGCGGGAGTTGGCAATGAGCAGTTCTTC. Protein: CAWGAGVGNEQFF.

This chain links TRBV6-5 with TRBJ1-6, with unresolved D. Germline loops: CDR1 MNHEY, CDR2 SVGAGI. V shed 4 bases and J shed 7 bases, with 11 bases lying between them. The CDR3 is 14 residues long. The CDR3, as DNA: TGTGCCAGCAGTTCGGAAGCAGGAAATTCACCCCTCCACTTT. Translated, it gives CASSSEAGNSPLHF.

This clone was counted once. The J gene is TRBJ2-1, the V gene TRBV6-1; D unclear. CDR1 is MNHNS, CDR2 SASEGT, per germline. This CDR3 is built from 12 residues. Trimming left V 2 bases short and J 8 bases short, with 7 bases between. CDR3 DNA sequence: TGTGCCAGCAGTGAAATAGGATATGAGCAGTTCTTC. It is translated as CASSEIGYEQFF.

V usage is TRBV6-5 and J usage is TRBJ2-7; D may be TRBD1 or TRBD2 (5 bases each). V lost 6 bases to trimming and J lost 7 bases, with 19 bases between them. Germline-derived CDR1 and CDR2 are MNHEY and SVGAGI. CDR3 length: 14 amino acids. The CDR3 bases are TGTGCCAGCAGGCTAGGGACGGCCCCTACGGAGCAGTACTTC. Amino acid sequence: CASRLGTAPTEQYF.

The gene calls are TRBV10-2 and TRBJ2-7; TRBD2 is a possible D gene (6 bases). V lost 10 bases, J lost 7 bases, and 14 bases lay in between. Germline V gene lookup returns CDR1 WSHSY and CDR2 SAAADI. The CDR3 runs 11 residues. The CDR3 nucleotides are TGCGCCACACGGGAGCTTGGGGAGCAGTACTTC. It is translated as CATRELGEQYF.